The source of this TCR beta chain is a study of T cell responses to AZD1222 COVID-19 vaccine. This clone was seen once. Its antigen is not known. Profiled with immunoSEQ multiplex PCR; TCRdb holds only in-frame clones, not every one. The sample has 150,000 or so clones; approximately 88% are singletons. Study-level points and caveats: The donors showed a predominance of white British ancestry and of females, with possible underestimation of clonal diversity. Reports say nearly half of spike-specific TCRs go after unmutated variant regions.

The CDR3 contains 14 residues. V lost 3 bases to trimming and J lost 1 base, with 10 bases between them. The V gene's germline CDR1 is SGHRS and CDR2 YFSETQ. The TCR comes from an adult in good health. The material was peripheral blood, obtained on day 0 of AZD1222 vaccination. The chain couples TRBV5-1 to TRBJ1-1, with D perhaps TRBD1 (5 bases). As DNA, the CDR3 is TGCGCCAGCAGCTCAAGCGGGGGGAACACTGAAGCTTTCTTT. This encodes CASSSSGGNTEAFF. The whole variable domain, remainder taken from reference TRBV5-1 and TRBJ1-1, is KAGVTQTPRYLIKTRGQQVTLSCSPISGHRSVSWYQQTPGQGLQFLFEYFSETQRNKGNFPGRFSGRQFSNSRSEMNVSTLELGDSALYLCASSSSGGNTEAFFGQGTRLTVV.